This T cell receptor beta chain was found in a study of shared clonotypes between healthy human individuals. Trimming cost V 4 bases and J 6 bases, with 13 bases left between them. CDR1 and CDR2 (germline): SGHRS, YFSETQ. The CDR3 covers 14 residues. Broader study findings: Compared with memory subsets, naive subsets generally had larger estimated richness.

Method: immunoSEQ multiplex PCR; TCRdb's copy keeps in-frame clones and lacks some. The sample lists some 2,000,000 clones, 90% to 95% seen once, with 0.1% to 0.15% in the top ten. Notes on this clone: What it recognizes is unknown.

Sequenced material: naive CD4+ T cells sorted from blood. Specified subset: CD45RA+ positively selected. The chain has TRBV5-1 and TRBJ2-2; no clear D gene. This clonotype was obtained from a man aged 18-30 years in good health. The CDR3 loop is CASSRRSEAGELFF. CDR3 DNA: TGCGCCAGCAGCCGACGGTCCGAGGCCGGGGAGCTGTTTTTT.